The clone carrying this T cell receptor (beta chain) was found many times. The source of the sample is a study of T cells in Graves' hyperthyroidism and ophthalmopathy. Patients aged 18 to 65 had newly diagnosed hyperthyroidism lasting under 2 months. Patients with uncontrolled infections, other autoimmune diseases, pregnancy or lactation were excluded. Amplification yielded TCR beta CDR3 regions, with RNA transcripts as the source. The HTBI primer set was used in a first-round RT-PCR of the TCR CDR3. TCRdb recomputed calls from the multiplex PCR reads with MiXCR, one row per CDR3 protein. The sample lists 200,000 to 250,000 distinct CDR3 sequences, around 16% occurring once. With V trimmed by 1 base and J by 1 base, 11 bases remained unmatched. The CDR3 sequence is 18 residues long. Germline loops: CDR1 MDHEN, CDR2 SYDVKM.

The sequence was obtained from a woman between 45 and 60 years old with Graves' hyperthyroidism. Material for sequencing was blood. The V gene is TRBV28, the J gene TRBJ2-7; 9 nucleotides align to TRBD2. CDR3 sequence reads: CASSLYPGTSGPSYEQYF. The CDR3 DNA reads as TGTGCCAGCAGTTTATATCCAGGTACTAGCGGGCCTTCCTACGAGCAGTACTTC. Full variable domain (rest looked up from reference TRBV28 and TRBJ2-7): DVKVTQSSRYLVKRTGEKVFLECVQDMDHENMFWYRQDPGLGLRLIYFSYDVKMKEKGDIPEGYSVSREKKERFSLILESASTNQTSMYLCASSLYPGTSGPSYEQYFGPGTRLTVT.